This entry lists 21 T cell receptor beta chains sequenced from one sample in a study of cytomegalovirus exposure and HLA in healthy donors. Both 60 Vbeta primers and 13 Jbeta primers went into the PCR. TCRdb keeps only in-frame clones here, not all; method: immunoSEQ multiplex PCR. The data show some 150,000 clones, with approximately 81% seen just once and around 1.5% held by the top ten. Material for sequencing was PBMCs. These receptors originate from a male donor in good health and CMV-seronegative.

The gene calls are TRBV4-3 and TRBJ2-7; D call uncertain. Looked up from germline, CDR1 is LGHNA and CDR2 is YSLEER. The CDR3 consists of 13 residues. Trimming cost V 0 bases and J 7 bases, with 10 bases left between them. The CDR3 sequence is CASSQDFPGEQYF. As DNA, the CDR3 is TGCGCCAGCAGCCAAGATTTCCCCGGGGAGCAGTACTTC.

The rearrangement links TRBV5-6 to TRBJ1-6; 8 bases map to TRBD1. J lost 9 bases, V lost 3 bases, and 8 bases had no gene match. Germline V lookup: CDR1 SGHDT, CDR2 YYEEEE. CDR3 length: 15 amino acids. Here the CDR3 reads CASSSDRELRSPLHF. CDR3 bases: TGTGCCAGCAGCTCGGACAGGGAACTTCGTTCACCCCTCCACTTT.

This chain connects TRBV7-9 to TRBJ2-2; TRBD2 matches at 9 bases. Trimming cost V 0 bases and J 6 bases; bases outside gene matches: 11. This CDR3 is 18 amino acids long. Germline CDR1 and CDR2: SEHNR and FQNEAQ (reference sequence). Here the CDR3 reads CASSLAPHLAGVPGELFF. For the CDR3, the DNA is TGTGCCAGCAGCTTAGCCCCACACTTAGCGGGAGTCCCCGGGGAGCTGTTTTTT.

CDR3 loop: CASSLKGLAGDGLYEQYF. The CDR3 DNA reads as TGTGCCAGCAGCTTGAAGGGACTAGCGGGAGATGGCCTCTACGAGCAGTACTTC. The V call is TRBV5-8, the J call TRBJ2-7; the match to TRBD2 covers 14 bases. This CDR3 is built from 18 residues. The J segment lost 3 bases and the V segment lost 1 base, leaving 9 bases of the junction unmatched. Germline loops: CDR1 SGHTS, CDR2 YDEGEE.

The CDR3 nucleotides read TGTGCTAGTGGTTTGGTACTTGGCGGGGAGCTGTTTTTT. This sequence encodes CASGLVLGGELFF. The chain recombines TRBV12-5 with TRBJ2-2; D is unresolved. Germline V lookup: CDR1 LGHNT, CDR2 FRNRAP. V lost 0 bases to trimming and J lost 7 bases, with 6 bases between them. This CDR3 is built from 13 residues.

The rearrangement uses TRBV12-5 and TRBJ2-7; no definite D call. The V and J ends lost 6 bases and 8 bases respectively, with 11 bases between them. Per the germline V gene, CDR1 is LGHNT and CDR2 is FRNRAP. CDR3 size: 11 residues. In nucleotides, the CDR3 is TGTGCTAGTGGCATGACGGAGAAGCAGTACTTC. This translates into CASGMTEKQYF.

The gene calls are TRBV6-8 and TRBJ1-2; 8 nucleotides align to TRBD1. Germline lookup yields CDR1 MNHGY and CDR2 SAAAGT. The J segment lost 4 bases and the V segment lost 2 bases, leaving 12 bases of the junction unmatched. This CDR3 spans 17 amino acids. The CDR3 nucleotides read TGTGCCAGCAGTTACGAAAAACAGGGGGATGGGGTCTATGGCTACACCTTC. Its translation is CASSYEKQGDGVYGYTF.

The V call is TRBV9, the J call TRBJ2-7; possible D gene TRBD1, 6 bases. This CDR3 has 13 amino acids. V lost 1 base and J lost 9, with 14 bases in between. From germline, CDR1 is SGDLS and CDR2 YYNGEE. CDR3: CASSVSGDKVQYF. The CDR3 nucleotides read TGTGCCAGCAGCGTATCAGGGGATAAGGTGCAGTACTTC.

The chain is built from TRBV6-1 and TRBJ1-1, with D maybe TRBD1 (6 bases). Deletions cut 11 bases from V and 4 bases from J, with 20 bases between. The germline CDR1 and CDR2 sequences are MNHNS and SASEGT. The CDR3 is 14 amino acids. Here the CDR3 reads CARIQGRGSTEAFF. CDR3 bases: TGTGCCCGAATACAGGGACGAGGGAGCACTGAAGCTTTCTTT.

The CDR3 nucleotides are TGTGCCAGCAGCCCCCAAGCTAGCCCCTACGAGCAGTACTTC. This translates into CASSPQASPYEQYF. The chain combines TRBV5-4 with TRBJ2-7; D perhaps matches TRBD2 (5 bases). The CDR3 consists of 14 residues. From germline, CDR1 is SGHNT and CDR2 YYREEE (reference sequence). V was trimmed by 4 bases and J by 2 bases, leaving 13 bases between them.

On this clone itself: One junction end disagrees with the germline gene, perhaps due to a read error. This chain's CDR3 is CASKVQEAQYF. DNA for the CDR3: TGTGCCAGCAAGGTGCAAGAGGCCCAGTACTTC. J is TRBJ2-5 and V is TRBV2; no definite D call. Germline assignment: CDR1 SNHLY and CDR2 FYNNEI. CDR3 length: 11 residues.

There are a few counts of this clone. V is TRBV5-6 and J is TRBJ2-3, with D possibly matching TRBD2 (5 bases). The CDR3 totals 11 residues. Germline V gives CDR1 SGHDT, CDR2 YYEEEE. V was cut by 4 bases and J by 6 bases, with 6 bases left in between. CDR3 sequence (DNA): TGTGCCAGCAGCACTAGGGATACGCAGTATTTT. This gives the protein CASSTRDTQYF.

This rearrangement joins TRBV19 to TRBJ2-1, with 8 bases matching TRBD2. The V gene's germline CDR1 is LNHDA and CDR2 SQIVND (reference sequence). The trim removed 8 bases at V and 3 bases at J, leaving 6 bases unmatched. The CDR3 is made up of 14 amino acids. The CDR3 sequence is CASQVSGIYNEQFF. The CDR3 region has the DNA TGTGCCAGTCAGGTTAGCGGGATCTACAATGAGCAGTTCTTC.

The chain recombines TRBV9 with TRBJ2-7; TRBD1 matches at 9 bases. V trimming: 0 bases; J trimming: 5 bases; junction bases outside the gene matches: 6. Germline V gene lookup returns CDR1 SGDLS and CDR2 YYNGEE. The CDR3 runs 15 residues. Here the CDR3 reads CASSVGGTGNHEQYF. DNA of the CDR3: TGTGCCAGCAGCGTAGGGGGGACAGGGAATCACGAGCAGTACTTC.

The CDR3 protein is CSVESIGGSRAADTQYF. Written as DNA, the CDR3 is TGCAGCGTTGAATCTATAGGGGGCTCCCGGGCCGCAGATACGCAGTATTTT. This chain connects TRBV29-1 to TRBJ2-3, with 7 bases that match TRBD1. CDR1 and CDR2 from the germline V gene are SQVTM and ANQGSEA. V shed 2 bases, J shed 4 bases, and the junction held 15 bases outside the gene matches. The CDR3 totals 17 residues.

The chain is built from TRBV20-1 and TRBJ2-1, with D perhaps matching TRBD2 (5 bases). From germline, CDR1 is DFQATT and CDR2 SNEGSKA (reference sequence). CDR3 size: 11 residues. The V gene lost 7 bases and the J gene lost 2 bases, with 6 bases spanning the gap. The CDR3 nucleotides read TGCAGTGGAGCGGCCTACAATGAGCAGTTCTTC. Translating gives CSGAAYNEQFF.

Regarding this clone: One end of the junction is discordant with germline, which a read error may explain. This rearrangement joins TRBV7-9 to TRBJ2-7; 7 bases fit TRBD1. This CDR3 has 14 residues. CDR1 and CDR2 (germline): SEHNR, FQNEAQ (reference sequence). CDR3 region: CSSSPQTGLYEQYF. The CDR3 DNA reads as TGTTCCAGCAGCCCGCAGACAGGGTTGTACGAGCAGTACTTC.

The chain uses TRBV6-6 and TRBJ2-5, with D perhaps matching TRBD2 (6 bases). Germline V gene sequence: CDR1 MNHNY, CDR2 SVGAGI (reference sequence). Trimming pared 5 bases from V and 4 bases from J, leaving 14 bases between. This CDR3 has 14 amino acids. The CDR3 nucleotides are TGTGCCAGCAGTACCCGGAGGGCCCGAGAGACCCAGTACTTC. Translation: CASSTRRARETQYF.

The J gene is TRBJ2-5, the V gene TRBV9; 9 bases agree with TRBD2. The J call may be faulty, since TRBJ2-7 better matches the DNA end. The CDR3 totals 14 residues. Germline assignment: CDR1 SGDLS and CDR2 YYNGEE. CDR3 nucleotides: TGTGCCAGCAGCGTAGAGGGACTAGCTTCCGAGCAGTACTTC. Its protein product is CASSVEGLASEQYF.

V and J are TRBV5-1 and TRBJ2-1, with 8 bases identical to TRBD2. This CDR3 is 14 amino acids long. The trim removed 4 bases at V and 5 bases at J, leaving 5 bases unmatched. Germline CDR1 is SGHRS and CDR2 is YFSETQ. The chain's CDR3 is CASSPGTSDNEQFF. The CDR3 DNA is TGCGCCAGCAGCCCCGGGACTAGTGACAATGAGCAGTTCTTC.

This clone occurred once. This sequence joins TRBV5-4 and TRBJ2-7, with D perhaps matching TRBD2 (6 bases). V was clipped by 0 bases and J by 2 bases, with 12 bases between them. The germline V gene encodes CDR1 SGHNT and CDR2 YYREEE (reference sequence). There are 15 residues in the CDR3. CDR3 in DNA: TGTGCCAGCAGCTTGGAGGAGGGTATAGCCTACGAGCAGTACTTC. The encoded protein is CASSLEEGIAYEQYF.